Presented here are 3 T cell receptor beta chains from one specimen sequenced in a study of follicular helper T cells after annual influenza vaccination. Method: immunoSEQ multiplex PCR; TCRdb's copy keeps in-frame clones and lacks some. The sample records roughly 9,000 clones, about four fifths being singletons. The time point: 2014-2015 season, 7 days after vaccination. Sequencing was performed on CXCR5- memory CD4+ T cells sorted from blood, taken 7 days after influenza vaccination. Every receptor here comes from an adult who received the influenza vaccine.

This rearrangement joins TRBV15 to TRBJ1-1; D uncertain. The germline V and J ends were trimmed by 3 bases and 4 bases, with 12 bases remaining between them. Germline V gives CDR1 LNHNV, CDR2 YYDKDF (reference sequence). The CDR3 sequence is 14 residues long. CDR3 amino acids: CATSSYSQFTEAFF. As DNA, the CDR3 is TGTGCCACCAGCAGCTACAGCCAATTCACTGAAGCTTTCTTT. Full variable domain (remainder filled in from reference TRBV15 and TRBJ1-1): DAMVIQNPRYQVTQFGKPVTLSCSQTLNHNVMYWYQQKSSQAPKLLFHYYDKDFNNEADTPDNFQSRRPNTSFCFLDIRSPGLGDTAMYLCATSSYSQFTEAFFGQGTRLTVV.

The J gene is TRBJ1-3, the V gene TRBV28, with TRBD1 identical over 9 bases. The junction had 10 bases not matched to a gene; V was cut back by 4 bases and J by 6 bases. The CDR3 consists of 16 residues. The V gene's germline CDR1 is MDHEN and CDR2 SYDVKM. This CDR3 is CASSYPAGTGINTIYF. The CDR3 coding sequence is TGTGCCAGCAGTTACCCCGCCGGGACAGGGATAAACACCATATATTTT.

V and J are TRBV18 and TRBJ2-1; no firm D call. V lost 4 bases and J 2 bases, leaving 15 bases between the germline ends. The germline V gene has CDR1 KGHSH and CDR2 LQKENI. The CDR3 consists of 16 residues. The CDR3 region has the DNA TGTGCCAGCTCACAGGTCAGGCGCCCCCCCTACAATGAGCAGTTCTTC. It is translated as CASSQVRRPPYNEQFF.